This T cell receptor (beta chain) was identified during a study of blood T cell repertoires in COVID-19 (dated by TCRdb to about 2020). Regarding the study in general: Collaborator samples came from the United States, Italy and Spain and covered acute and convalescent phases of COVID-19. The sample metadata nearly always contained a de-identified subject ID, COVID-19 status, age in years and sex. Where available, HLA class I and class II types were obtained from metadata supplied by the sample provider rather than from assay-based typing. The samples were drawn from two sources: the first 160 participants of the ongoing ImmuneRACE study, and 1,000 to 1,500 subjects contributed by 6 global collaborators. The dataset comprised deeply sampled blood TCRbeta repertoires from subjects exposed to, actively infected with, or recovered from COVID-19. The repertoires were released in a freely available public database intended as a resource for research on the immune response to SARS-CoV-2. The prospective study material was composed of cDNA or gDNA derived from T cells, B-cell-depleted T cells, or PBMCs. Results and caveats for the whole study, not just this receptor: The quantity of clinical and demographic metadata differed by source and by participant and was supplied without curation.

The CDR3 holds 16 amino acids from the cysteine to the phenylalanine. The retained sequence is limited to the CDR3, 48 bases, with the frame set at the first base. Germline trimming amounts to 4 bases on V and 3 bases on J, with 3 as the count of junction bases outside the gene matches. The germline V gene gives CDR1 as MGHDK and CDR2 as SYGVNS. Whole blood was collected in K2EDTA tubes by collaborating institutions according to the institutions' own protocols. For TCRbeta analysis, collaborator samples were shipped as frozen whole blood, as isolated PBMCs, or as DNA extracted from either sample type. TCRbeta CDR3 regions were amplified from genomic DNA using the immunoSEQ Assay, a bias-controlled multiplex PCR. As for how the authors treated the data: The number of nucleated cells in each sample was estimated from the amplification of reference gene primers within the assay. To quantify the absolute abundance of each unique TCRbeta CDR3 rearrangement, sequence reads were collapsed and filtered. For each sample, productive Simpson clonality was calculated as the square root of Simpson's diversity index over productive rearrangements. TCRdb mirrors the immuneACCESS table, restricted to in-frame sequences. Some clones are absent from its copies; in checked studies, under half trace to an unresolved V gene, and the reason for the others is unknown. V, J and clone size were drawn from that table, and D and trimming were deduced from the DNA. Present in this sample are fewer than 200,000 clones, around four fifths of which were seen just once. The top ten constitute 22% of the sample.

On this clone itself: The antigen this receptor binds is unknown. No base-level quality is on record; no much larger clone is a single base apart.

The source of this sequence is an elderly woman with acute or convalescent COVID-19. The chain uses TRBV25-1 and TRBJ2-2; a stretch of 12 junction bases matches TRBD2. Sequencing was performed on peripheral blood. The CDR3 region has the sequence CASSVRLAGDTGELFF. The DNA reads as follows: TGTGCCAGCAGTGTAAGACTAGCGGGAGACACCGGGGAGCTGTTTTTT.